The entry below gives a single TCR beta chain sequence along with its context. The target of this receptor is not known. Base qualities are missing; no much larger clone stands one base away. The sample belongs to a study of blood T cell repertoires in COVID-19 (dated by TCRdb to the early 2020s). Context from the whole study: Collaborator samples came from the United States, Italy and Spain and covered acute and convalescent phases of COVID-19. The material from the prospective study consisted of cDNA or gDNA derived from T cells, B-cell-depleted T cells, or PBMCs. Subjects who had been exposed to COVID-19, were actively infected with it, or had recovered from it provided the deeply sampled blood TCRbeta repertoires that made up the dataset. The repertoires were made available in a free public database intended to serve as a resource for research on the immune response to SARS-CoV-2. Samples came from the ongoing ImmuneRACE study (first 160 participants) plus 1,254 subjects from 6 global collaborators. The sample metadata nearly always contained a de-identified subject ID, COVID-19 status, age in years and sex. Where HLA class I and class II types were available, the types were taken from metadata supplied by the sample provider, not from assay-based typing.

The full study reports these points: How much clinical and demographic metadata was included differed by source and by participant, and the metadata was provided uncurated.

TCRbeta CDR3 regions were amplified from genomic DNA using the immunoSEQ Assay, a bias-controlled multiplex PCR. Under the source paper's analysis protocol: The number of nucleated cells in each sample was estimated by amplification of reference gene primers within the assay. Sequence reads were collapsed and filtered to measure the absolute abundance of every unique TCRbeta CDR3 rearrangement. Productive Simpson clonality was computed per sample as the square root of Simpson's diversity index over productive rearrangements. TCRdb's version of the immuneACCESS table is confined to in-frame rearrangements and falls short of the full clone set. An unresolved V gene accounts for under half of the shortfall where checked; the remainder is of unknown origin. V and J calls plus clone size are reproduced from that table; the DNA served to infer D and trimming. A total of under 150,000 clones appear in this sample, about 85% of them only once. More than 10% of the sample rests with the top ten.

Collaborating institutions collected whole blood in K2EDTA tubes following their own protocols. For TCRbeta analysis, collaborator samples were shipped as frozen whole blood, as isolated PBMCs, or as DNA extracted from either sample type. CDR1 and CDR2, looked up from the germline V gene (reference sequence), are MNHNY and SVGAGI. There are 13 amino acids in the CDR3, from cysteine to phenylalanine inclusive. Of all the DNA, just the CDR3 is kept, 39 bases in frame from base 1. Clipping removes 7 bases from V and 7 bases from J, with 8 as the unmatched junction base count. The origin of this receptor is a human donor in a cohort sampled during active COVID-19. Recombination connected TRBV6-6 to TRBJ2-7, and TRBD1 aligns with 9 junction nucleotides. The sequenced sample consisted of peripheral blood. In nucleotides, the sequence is TGTGCCAGCAACGACGGGACAGGGCGGGAGCAGTACTTC. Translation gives CASNDGTGREQYF.